The present T cell receptor beta chain was sequenced within a study of siplizumab effects on memory and regulatory T cells. This table comes from immunoSEQ multiplex PCR, and its TCRdb copy is limited to in-frame clones, with some not included. The table shows more than 85,000 clones, with more than 85% occurring only once. Losses at the gene ends were 1 base for V and 6 bases for J; bases not matched to a gene: 8. CDR1 is SGHNT and CDR2 is YENEEA in the germline V gene. This CDR3 is built from 15 residues. The source of this sequence is a human donor in good health. Some clones in this sample may be carry-over from other donors' samples. Sequenced sample: CD4+ T cells sorted from blood. This chain uses TRBV11-3 with TRBJ2-5, with 7 bases identical to TRBD1. In DNA, the CDR3 is TGTGCCAGCAGCTTAGGGCGACAGGGTAGGAAGACCCAGTACTTC. It is translated as CASSLGRQGRKTQYF.